The source of this T cell receptor (beta chain) is a study of Graves' ophthalmopathy and Graves' hyperthyroidism. If no ophthalmopathy appeared within 18 months of follow-up, hyperthyroidism was termed stable. Other autoimmune diseases, uncontrolled infections, pregnancy or lactation led to the exclusion of patients. Overall study findings and caveats: Blood was where most expanded thyroid clonotypes above 0.001 frequency also turned up. A model built from 13 signatures distinguished ophthalmopathy from stable hyperthyroidism with 85% to 90% sensitivity and around 78% specificity.

RNA served as the template for amplifying TCR beta CDR3 regions. HTBI primers were employed in first-round RT-PCR, then a second-round multiplex PCR followed. TCRdb reanalysed the multiplex PCR reads using MiXCR and keeps one entry per CDR3 protein. The sample holds hundreds of thousands of distinct CDR3 sequences, 22% seen once. The germline V gene has CDR1 MNHNS and CDR2 SASEGT. Trimming cost V 6 bases and J 7 bases, with 12 bases left between them. This CDR3 region has 13 residues. Concerning this clonotype itself: Its antigen is undetermined.

The receptor comes from a woman aged 18-29 years with stable Graves' hyperthyroidism. Some clones in this sample may be carry-over from other donors' samples. This sequence joins TRBV6-1 and TRBJ2-2; possible D gene TRBD1, 5 bases. The sequenced material came from peripheral blood. The CDR3 loop is CASRGRDSGELFF. In DNA form, the CDR3 reads TGTGCCAGCAGGGGCAGGGATAGCGGGGAGCTGTTTTTT.